This is a list of T cell receptor beta chains from one sample in a study of shared clonotypes between healthy human individuals. Produced via immunoSEQ multiplex PCR; TCRdb's table is partial and in-frame only. Among around 2.5 million clones, 93% were seen once, and the ten largest hold 0.35% to 0.45%. Source material: naive CD4+ T cells from PBMCs. The receptor source for this set is a man younger than 35 in good health. Some clones in this sample may be carry-over from other donors' samples. Both conserved end residues are trimmed from each CDR3.

12 | TRBJ2-7 | TRBV6-5 | ASSLRDRVHEQY
14 | TRBJ2-3 | TRBV7-2 | ASSQDGGSGTDMQY
14 | TRBJ2-3 | TRBV18 | ASSLMRTSGTDTQY
10 | TRBJ1-2 | TRBV6-5 | ASTRGGYGYT
11 | TRBJ2-7 | TRBV18 | ASSPGGDYEQY
9 | TRBJ2-1 | TRBV10-2 | ASSEWNEQF
14 | TRBJ2-7 | TRBV6-1 | ASSEGPAISSYEQY
14 | TRBJ1-1 | TRBV6-5 | ASSFANRALISEAF
16 | TRBJ2-6 | TRBV7-3 | ASSLTDRGTSGANVLT
15 | TRBJ2-7 | TRBV21-1 | ASSLHTSVGEPYEQY
11 | TRBJ2-1 | TRBV11-3 | ASSNDPLGEQF
14 | TRBJ2-1 | TRBV4-1 | ASSQVKGGLGEGRF
14 | TRBJ1-4 | TRBV18 | ASSPVTGTGQGKLF
13 | TRBJ1-1 | TRBV19 | ASSGPGQGDTEAF
15 | TRBJ1-6 | TRBV7-6 | ASSLFGRGPVNSPLH
12 | TRBJ2-7 | TRBV5-1 | ASSPPGTGLEQY
14 | TRBJ2-3 | TRBV27 | ASSSPGLALGDTQY
13 | TRBJ2-1 | TRBV7-3 | ASSNGLAGPLEQF
14 | TRBJ1-2 | TRBV29-1 | SVQGATGAENYGYT
13 | TRBJ1-2 | TRBV28 | ASSPSSVLSEGYT
11 | TRBJ1-4 | TRBV6-5 | ASRDGINEKLF
12 | TRBJ1-4 | TRBV5-1 | ASSLVSSNEKLF
11 | TRBJ1-1 | TRBV7-9 | ASSLEGVTEAF
12 | TRBJ1-4 | TRBV7-3 | ASSSQGAFEKLF
10 | TRBJ2-2 | TRBV7-3 | ASSPPLGELF
9 | TRBJ1-2 | TRBV27 | ASGQDYGYT
13 | TRBJ2-2 | TRBV4-1 | ASSQQEPNTGELF
11 | TRBJ1-1 | TRBV29-1 | SVGPGHNTEAF
12 | TRBJ2-1 | TRBV5-4 | ASSFAGGRYEQF
14 | TRBJ2-7 | TRBV4-1 | ASSPGGTGSSYEQY
11 | TRBJ2-5 | TRBV30 | AWSVLGQETQY
12 | TRBJ1-2 | TRBV23-1 | ASSQGTGHYGYT
15 | TRBJ2-3 | TRBV5-1 | ASSSGLAGTSTDTQY
11 | TRBJ1-2 | TRBV6-1 | ASSAGRDYGYT
15 | TRBJ1-5 | TRBV18 | ASSPSQGASGNQPQH
12 | TRBJ1-3 | TRBV6-6 | ASSPPGPGNTIY
13 | TRBJ2-1 | TRBV4-3 | ASSQDIGSGREQF
10 | TRBJ2-1 | TRBV21-1 | ASTTGHNEQF
13 | TRBJ1-4 | TRBV9 | ASSPGGDRGEKLF
13 | TRBJ2-6 | TRBV6-1 | ASRNRESGANVLT
13 | TRBJ2-3 | TRBV5-6 | ASSRMGLAGDTQY
13 | TRBJ2-1 | TRBV12-5 | ASALLFGFYNEQF
9 | TRBJ2-5 | TRBV7-9 | AIGLEETQY
12 | TRBJ1-1 | TRBV5-6 | ASSETGRTSEAF
12 | TRBJ2-1 | TRBV5-1 | ASSLPDVPSGQF
15 | TRBJ1-1 | TRBV7-9 | ASSLVPGQGGGTEAF
15 | TRBJ1-5 | TRBV28 | ASRRQGASNSNQPQH
11 | TRBJ1-4 | TRBV27 | ASHGGFNEKLF
12 | TRBJ1-1 | TRBV29-1 | SVAPHRVGTEAF
11 | TRBJ1-2 | TRBV25-1 | ASSERGAGGYT
17 | TRBJ1-1 | TRBV19 | ASSIVGLRTTGRDTEAF
13 | TRBJ2-4 | TRBV28 | ASSFQGAAKNIQY
14 | TRBJ1-1 | TRBV7-9 | ASSLEVGSLNTEAF
10 | TRBJ1-1 | TRBV19 | ASSILSERAF
12 | TRBJ1-2 | TRBV4-3 | ASSQETGTYGYT
11 | TRBJ1-2 | TRBV29-1 | SVGNRGLDGYT
12 | TRBJ2-5 | TRBV28 | ASSPTSVRKTQY
11 | TRBJ1-5 | TRBV11-2 | ASSQGRNQPQH
12 | TRBJ2-7 | TRBV18 | ASQRTSGSDEQY
12 | TRBJ2-5 | TRBV25-1 | ASSGRSSGGTQY